This TCR beta chain appears in the sequencing data of a study of response to subunit inactivated influenza vaccine. This clonotype was observed a few times. The antigen remains unidentified. Germline V gene sequence: CDR1 SEHNR, CDR2 FQNEAQ (reference sequence). Trimming cost V 2 bases and J 5 bases; bases outside gene matches: 7. The CDR3 has 16 residues. Study conclusions and caveats: The authors suggested that few new T cells are recruited per seasonal influenza vaccination.

TCRdb processed the RT-PCR reads anew with MiXCR; each CDR3 protein has one entry. The table lists a few hundred thousand distinct CDR3 sequences, around 15% of them singletons. Specimen: PBMCs from blood, collected roughly 12 days after vaccination. The sequence derives from a man aged 50-59 years who received an inactivated influenza vaccine. J is TRBJ2-1 and V is TRBV7-9, with 9 positions matching TRBD1. The CDR3 sequence: CASSLTRTGDNNEQFF. In DNA, the CDR3 is TGTGCCAGCAGCTTAACGAGGACAGGGGATAACAATGAGCAGTTCTTC.